The 8 T cell receptor beta chains below were found in one sample sequenced in a study of tumor and adjacent non-tumor tissue in lung cancer. A modified ARM-PCR protocol with three rounds of nested PCR amplified TCRbeta. MiXCR was run by TCRdb on the multiplex PCR reads, yielding one entry per CDR3 protein. This table holds about 67,000 distinct CDR3 sequences, 75% to 85% found once. No cell sorting was done before RNA was extracted from the tissue. Distant lung tissue was collected more than 3 cm away from the tumor edge. Sample: distant non-tumor lung tissue. The receptor source for this set is a man in his sixties with non-small cell lung cancer.

Comments on this clonotype: A much larger clone lies one base from this, so it may be a read error. The V gene is TRBV5-1, the J gene TRBJ2-7; D is undetermined. This CDR3 has 16 amino acids. Germline V gene data show CDR1 as SGHRS and CDR2 as YFSETQ. CDR3 DNA: TGCGTCAGCAGCTTGGATCGGAAGACACGCCCCTACGAGCAGTACTTC. Amino acids: CVSSLDRKTRPYEQYF.

Note on this clonotype: Mismatch with germline at one junction end may stem from a read error. The chain is built from TRBV6-5 and TRBJ1-2, with 7 positions matching TRBD1. Germline V CDR1 and CDR2: MNHEY, SVGAGI. The CDR3 is 15 residues long. The CDR3: CASDRQGGNNCGYTF. CDR3 in DNA: TGTGCCAGCGATCGACAGGGTGGGAATAACTGTGGCTACACCTTC.

Of note for this clonotype: Compared with germline, one end of the junction differs, possibly owing to a read error. The gene calls are TRBV28 and TRBJ2-7; no clear D. CDR3 size: 12 residues. The V gene's germline CDR1 is MDHEN and CDR2 SYDVKM. The CDR3 bases are TGTGCCGGCAGTCTGACCTCCTACGAGCAATACTTC. As protein: CAGSLTSYEQYF.

In regard to this clonotype: One end of the junction does not line up with germline, which may come from a read error. This chain uses TRBV6-1 with TRBJ1-2; D is unclear. The length of the CDR3 is 14 residues. The V gene's germline CDR1 is MNHNS and CDR2 SASEGT. CDR3 protein: CTSSEGITAYGYTF. DNA for the CDR3: TGTACCAGCAGTGAAGGCATAACTGCCTATGGTTACACCTTC.

The chain couples TRBV11-1 to TRBJ2-1; perhaps TRBD1 as D (5 bases). The length of the CDR3 is 15 residues. Trimming shortened V by 3 bases and J by 8 bases, and 17 bases separated the two germline ends. Per the germline V gene, CDR1 is SGHAT and CDR2 is FQDESV (reference sequence). Written as DNA, the CDR3 is TGTGCCAGCAGCTTGGACACCTATAACACCGATGAGCAGTTCTTC. It translates to CASSLDTYNTDEQFF.

Remarks on this clonotype: The CDR3 carries no conserved terminal phenylalanine or tryptophan, so it likely arises from a read error. The V gene is TRBV11-1, the J gene TRBJ2-2; tentative D call: TRBD2 (5 bases). CDR1 and CDR2 (germline): SGHAT, FQDESV (reference sequence). V was trimmed by 10 bases and J by 5 bases, leaving 17 bases between them. This CDR3 comprises 14 residues. In DNA, the CDR3 is TGTGCCACCAGTTATACTAGTGGTACCGGGGAGCTGTTTCTT. Protein: CATSYTSGTGELFL.

The sample holds a few counts of this clonotype. The genes are TRBV20-1 and TRBJ1-1, with D perhaps matching TRBD1 (6 bases). With 2 bases removed from V and 6 bases from J, the gap between germline ends came to 16 bases. Germline loops: CDR1 DFQATT, CDR2 SNEGSKA (reference sequence). CDR3 length: 14 amino acids. The CDR3 protein is CSARNPGAGAEAFF. The CDR3 DNA follows: TGCAGTGCTAGAAATCCGGGGGCAGGAGCTGAAGCTTTCTTT.

The chain recombines TRBV6-6 with TRBJ2-3; no reliable D call. Per germline, CDR1 MNHNY and CDR2 SVGAGI (reference sequence). The CDR3 contains 11 residues. Trimming stripped 8 bases from V and 11 bases from J, with 14 bases between. The CDR3 sequence is CASGYRVMQYF. The CDR3 DNA sequence: TGTGCCAGCGGATATAGAGTTATGCAGTATTTT.